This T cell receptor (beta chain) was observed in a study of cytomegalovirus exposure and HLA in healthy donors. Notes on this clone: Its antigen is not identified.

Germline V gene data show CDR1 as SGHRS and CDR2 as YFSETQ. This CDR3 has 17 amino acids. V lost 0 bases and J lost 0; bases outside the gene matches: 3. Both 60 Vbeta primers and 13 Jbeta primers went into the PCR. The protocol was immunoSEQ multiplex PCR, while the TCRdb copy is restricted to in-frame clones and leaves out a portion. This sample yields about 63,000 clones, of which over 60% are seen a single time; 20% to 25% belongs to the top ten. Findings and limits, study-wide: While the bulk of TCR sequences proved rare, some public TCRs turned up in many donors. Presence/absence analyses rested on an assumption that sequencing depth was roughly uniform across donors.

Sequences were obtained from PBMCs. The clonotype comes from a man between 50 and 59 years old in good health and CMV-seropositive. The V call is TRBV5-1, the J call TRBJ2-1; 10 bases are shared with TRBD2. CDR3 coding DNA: TGCGCCAGCAGCTTGGAGCCTAGCGGGAGCTCCTACAATGAGCAGTTCTTC. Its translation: CASSLEPSGSSYNEQFF.